The present T cell receptor (beta chain) was sequenced within a study of shared clonotypes between healthy human individuals. The overall study: Per donor, CD8 memory used one plate, CD8 naive used two, CD4 memory used three and CD4 naive used three.

Profiling relied on immunoSEQ multiplex PCR, and the TCRdb table lists in-frame clones only, not all of them. The sample lists millions of clones; just under 95% were seen once. Study observations and caveats: Generally, estimated richness proved larger in naive subsets than it did in memory subsets.

Cells designated naive CD8 were CD45RO-negative and were positively selected for CCR7, with terminally differentiated effector memory CD45RA+ cells excluded. A note on this clone: Its antigen is unknown.

Trimming left V 0 bases short and J 6 bases short, with 18 bases between. The V gene's germline CDR1 is LGHNA and CDR2 YSLEER. The CDR3 loop spans 18 amino acids. The chain links TRBV4-3 to TRBJ1-6; D may be TRBD1 (6 bases). The sample was naive CD8+ T cells sorted from blood. This clonotype was sampled from a young man in good health. The CDR3 nucleotides read TGCGCCAGCAGCCAAGATTGGGGGCCATTTTTGGGTAATTCACCCCTCCACTTT. As protein: CASSQDWGPFLGNSPLHF.